This T cell receptor beta chain was sequenced during a study of cytomegalovirus exposure and HLA in healthy donors. Germline lookup yields CDR1 SGHRS and CDR2 YFSETQ. CDR3 length equals 14 residues. V was cut by 3 bases and J by 3 bases, with 12 bases left in between. Clones were sequenced by immunoSEQ multiplex PCR, and TCRdb holds only the in-frame ones, with some missing. The table includes about 140,000 clones, approximately 90% detected once. This clone was picked up one time. The source material was PBMCs. The source is a man aged 18 to 35 in good health and CMV-seropositive. This chain joins TRBV5-1 and TRBJ1-1, with D maybe TRBD1 (6 bases). CDR3 loop: CASSSQGRDTEAFF. DNA of the CDR3: TGCGCCAGCAGCTCACAGGGAAGGGACACTGAAGCTTTCTTT.